The 2 T cell receptor beta chains presented below share a single source sample, sequenced in a study of PD-1 blockade in classical Hodgkin lymphoma. Here immunoSEQ multiplex PCR was the method, and the copy in TCRdb shows in-frame clones only, minus some. The sample has fewer than 40,000 clones, 94% seen once. Specified time point: newly diagnosed, previously untreated cHL patient sample. The source material was peripheral blood mononuclear cells (PBMCs). The receptors stem from a human donor with classical Hodgkin lymphoma.

This chain links TRBV4-1 with TRBJ2-7; weak D call: TRBD1 (6 bases). CDR1 and CDR2 (germline): MGHRA, YSYEKL. There are 16 residues in the CDR3. The V and J ends lost 1 base and 4 bases respectively, with 17 bases between them. CDR3 bases: TGCGCCAGCAGCCAAGGACTGACCAGGGGAGTTTACGAGCAGTACTTC. It codes for CASSQGLTRGVYEQYF.

The chain recombines TRBV6-4 with TRBJ2-3, with TRBD2 identical over 9 bases. V lost 6 bases, J lost 0 bases, and 4 bases stayed unmatched. Per the germline V gene, CDR1 is MRHNA and CDR2 is SNTAGT. The length of the CDR3 is 15 residues. The CDR3 reads CASSPTSGSTDTQYF. The CDR3 nucleotides read TGTGCCAGCAGCCCTACTAGCGGGAGCACAGATACGCAGTATTTT.